Following are 16 T cell receptor beta chains from one sample sequenced in a study of T cells in Graves' hyperthyroidism and ophthalmopathy (dated by TCRdb to about 2019). Library generation was performed with multiplex PCR. Data came from an Illumina HiSeq 2000. TCR beta CDR3 regions were amplified from RNA transcripts. The first round of RT-PCR for the TCR CDR3 was performed with the HTBI primer set and the Qiagen OneStep RT-PCR kit. Through fastp at Q25 and MiXCR, TCRdb rebuilt clones from the public reads, retaining in-frame beta chains. Rows with one shared CDR3 protein collapse into an entry with the most common genes and DNA. This sample is represented by approximately 640,000 distinct CDR3 sequences; roughly 17% of them were singletons. The ten largest clones add up to around 15% of the sample. The material sequenced was blood. Source of these receptors: a man between 45 and 60 years old with Graves' hyperthyroidism.

This clonotype has at least ten counts. The chain uses TRBV7-9 and TRBJ2-5; D may be TRBD2 (6 bases). Trimming stripped 6 bases from V and 0 bases from J, with 14 bases between. CDR3 size: 15 residues. Germline-derived CDR1 and CDR2 are SEHNR and FQNEAQ (reference sequence). This CDR3 reads CASRAAGPHQETQYF. The CDR3 DNA is TGTGCCAGCAGGGCCGCGGGACCACACCAAGAGACCCAGTACTTC.

This clonotype has ten or more counts. The gene calls are TRBV28 and TRBJ2-5; D is uncertain. Trimming cost V 6 bases and J 2 bases, with 10 bases left between them. CDR1 is MDHEN, CDR2 SYDVKM, per germline. The CDR3 is made up of 13 amino acids. CDR3 region: CASSPSEQETQYF. The CDR3 DNA reads TGTGCCAGCAGCCCCTCGGAGCAAGAGACCCAGTACTTC.

The chain has TRBV6-1 and TRBJ2-1; 7 nucleotides align to TRBD1. CDR1 and CDR2 from the germline V gene are MNHNS and SASEGT. V lost 7 bases, J lost 7 bases, and 13 bases stayed unmatched. There are 15 residues in the CDR3. CDR3 residues: CASNRHRDSQNEQFF. CDR3 coding DNA: TGTGCCAGCAACCGACACCGGGACAGTCAGAATGAGCAGTTCTTC.

This clonotype has just a few counts. V gene TRBV5-1 combines with J gene TRBJ1-1, with D perhaps TRBD1 (6 bases). There are 15 residues in the CDR3. Trimming pared 0 bases from V and 3 bases from J, leaving 12 bases between. Germline V CDR1 and CDR2: SGHRS, YFSETQ. The CDR3 region is CASSLAHPGDTEAFF. DNA for the CDR3: TGCGCCAGCAGCTTGGCCCATCCAGGGGACACTGAAGCTTTCTTT.

Notes on this clonotype: This clone may be a read error of a much larger clone one base away. The chain has TRBV11-2 and TRBJ2-7; D gene unclear. This CDR3 region has 15 residues. Looked up from germline, CDR1 is SGHAT and CDR2 is FQNNGV. The CDR3 reads CASSLSPVSSYEHYF. The CDR3, as DNA: TGTGCCAGCAGCTTATCGCCGGTTAGCTCCTACGAGCACTACTTC.

This clonotype was seen repeatedly, ten times or more. This chain uses TRBV27 with TRBJ1-5; TRBD1 might be the D (5 bases). The CDR3 sequence is 16 residues long. Per germline, CDR1 MNHEY and CDR2 SMNVEV (reference sequence). Trimming removed 3 bases at V and 2 bases at J, with 14 bases between. CDR3 DNA: TGTGCCAGCAGTTTGTCAGGGTTCTTGGGCAATCAGCCCCAGCATTTT. It translates to CASSLSGFLGNQPQHF.

In its sample, this clonotype was seen a few times. The V call is TRBV11-2, the J call TRBJ2-7; 11 bases match TRBD2. Germline trimming cut 0 bases from V and 3 bases from J; bases unmatched to any gene: 4. Looked up from germline, CDR1 is SGHAT and CDR2 is FQNNGV. The CDR3 is 16 residues long. CDR3 coding DNA: TGTGCCAGCAGCTTAGATATGACTAGCGGGGTCTACGAGCAGTACTTC. It specifies CASSLDMTSGVYEQYF.

This clonotype was detected ten times or more. J is TRBJ2-7 and V is TRBV6-1; D call uncertain. This CDR3 is built from 14 residues. Germline V gene data show CDR1 as MNHNS and CDR2 as SASEGT. Trimming shortened V by 0 bases and J by 4 bases, and 10 bases separated the two germline ends. The CDR3 spells CASSEASSLYEQYF. The CDR3 bases are TGTGCCAGCAGTGAAGCATCGAGTTTGTACGAGCAGTACTTC.

The genes are TRBV6-2 or TRBV6-3 and TRBJ1-2, with TRBD1 matching 7 bases. Germline V gene lookup returns CDR1 MNHEY and CDR2 SVGEGT. CDR3 length: 13 amino acids. Trimming cost V 6 bases and J 3 bases; bases outside gene matches: 4. The CDR3 is CASRQTGDYGYTF. The CDR3 nucleotides read TGTGCCAGCAGACAAACAGGGGACTATGGCTACACCTTC.

V usage is TRBV20-1 and J usage is TRBJ2-7, with a tentative D call TRBD2 (7 bases). The V gene lost 1 base and the J gene lost 0 bases, with 19 bases spanning the gap. CDR3 length: 17 amino acids. Germline values: CDR1 DFQATT, CDR2 SNEGSKA (reference sequence). The CDR3 is CSARVRLAEGGSYEQYF. DNA for the CDR3: TGCAGTGCTAGAGTAAGGCTAGCGGAGGGGGGCTCCTACGAGCAGTACTTC.

CDR3 nucleotide sequence: TGTGCCAGCAGCTTTCCGGGACAGGGGGTCCCCACCATATATTTT. Translated: CASSFPGQGVPTIYF. The V and J genes are TRBV5-6 and TRBJ1-3; 11 nucleotides align to TRBD1. The CDR3 runs to 15 residues. Per germline, CDR1 SGHDT and CDR2 YYEEEE. V lost 2 bases and J lost 9; bases outside the gene matches: 7.

The chain links TRBV6-1 to TRBJ2-5, with 10 bases lining up with TRBD2. Germline CDR1 MNHNS, CDR2 SASEGT. Trimming removed 11 bases from V and 5 bases from J; junction bases left unmatched: 23. There are 18 residues in the CDR3. For the CDR3, the DNA is TGTGCCGCCAGCAGTGAGGCTAGCGGGAGCCAGGGACAGGAGACCCAGTACTTC. It encodes CAASSEASGSQGQETQYF.

Ten or more counts support this clonotype. The chain is built from TRBV27 and TRBJ2-3, with 10 bases matching TRBD2. Germline loops: CDR1 MNHEY, CDR2 SMNVEV (reference sequence). The V gene end was trimmed by 2 bases and the J gene end by 2 bases; junction bases not matched to a gene: 7. The CDR3 has 17 amino acids. The CDR3 sequence is CASSLNLAGGITDTQYF. The CDR3 region has the DNA TGTGCCAGCAGTTTAAATTTAGCGGGAGGAATCACAGATACGCAGTATTTT.

The chain uses TRBV5-5 and TRBJ2-5; D tentatively reads TRBD1 or TRBD2 (5 bases each). This CDR3 is 16 amino acids long. Between the trimmed V and J ends, which lost 6 bases and 1 base, there was a span of 19 bases. Germline-derived CDR1 and CDR2 are SGHKS and YYEKEE (reference sequence). CDR3 nucleotides: TGTGCCAGCACCCTGAGGGTGCAGGGCCCCCAAGAGACCCAGTACTTC. Translated, it gives CASTLRVQGPQETQYF.

This rearrangement joins TRBV7-2 to TRBJ2-2; D not resolved. CDR3 length: 15 residues. Per the germline V gene, CDR1 is SGHTA and CDR2 is FQGNSA. V lost 2 bases and J 6 bases, leaving 13 bases between the germline ends. CDR3 coding DNA: TGTGCCAGCAGCTTACAGCAGTTGGCGTCCGGGGAGCTGTTTTTT. Translation gives CASSLQQLASGELFF. The full variable domain, completed using reference TRBV7-2 and TRBJ2-2, is GAGVSQSPSNKVTEKGKDVELRCDPISGHTALYWYRQSLGQGLEFLIYFQGNSAPDKSGLPSDRFSAERTGGSVSTLTIQRTQQEDSAVYLCASSLQQLASGELFFGEGSRLTVL.

About this clonotype: At one end the junction does not follow the germline gene, possibly because of a read error. V usage is TRBV9 and J usage is TRBJ1-1, with D possibly matching TRBD1 (5 bases). The CDR3 totals 13 residues. Germline CDR1 SGDLS, CDR2 YYNGEE. This chain's CDR3 is CASSGRGNTEALF. DNA of the CDR3: TGTGCCAGCAGCGGCCGGGGGAACACTGAAGCTTTATTT.